This record looks at one T cell receptor (beta chain) sequence and its context. The sample comes from a study of CXCR3-negative and CXCR3-positive naive CD8 T cells. Germline loops: CDR1 ENHRY, CDR2 SYGVKD. CDR3 length: 13 residues. The study made its TRB cDNA libraries by 5' RACE, adding UMI labels. From its re-call of the 5' RACE reads, TCRdb lists each CDR3 protein once, without DNA. This listing includes about 56,000 distinct CDR3 sequences. The sample consisted of memory CD8+ T cells from blood. The origin of this receptor is a human donor in good health. Some clones in this sample may be carry-over from other donors' samples. The V gene is TRBV10-3, the J gene TRBJ2-2; the D gene TCRdb calls, TRBD1, cannot be checked with no DNA. The CDR3 here is CAISAGDTGELFF.